These 17 T cell receptor beta chains were all obtained from the same sample, sequenced in a study of cytomegalovirus exposure and HLA in healthy donors. Both 60 Vbeta primers and 13 Jbeta primers went into the PCR. Clones were sequenced by immunoSEQ multiplex PCR, and TCRdb holds only the in-frame ones, with some missing. The sample comprises about 170,000 clones, approximately 72% of which are singletons, and 2.5% rests with the top ten. Source material: PBMCs. All receptors derive from a human donor in good health.

V usage is TRBV4-3 and J usage is TRBJ2-7; 8 bases match TRBD2. The CDR3 covers 16 residues. Germline V gene data show CDR1 as LGHNA and CDR2 as YSLEER. With V trimmed by 2 bases and J by 2 bases, 8 bases remained unmatched. The CDR3: CASSQSARGAAYEQYF. As DNA, the CDR3 is TGCGCCAGCAGCCAATCGGCGCGGGGGGCAGCCTACGAGCAGTACTTC.

Here the CDR3 reads CASSSRGLGSPLHF. The CDR3, as DNA: TGTGCCAGCAGCTCCAGGGGTTTAGGTTCACCCCTCCACTTT. The V gene is TRBV5-5, the J gene TRBJ1-6; maybe TRBD1 (6 bases). V lost 3 bases and J lost 9, with 13 bases in between. CDR1 and CDR2 from the germline V gene are SGHKS and YYEKEE (reference sequence). The CDR3 has 14 amino acids.

The sample holds a few counts of this clone. This sequence joins TRBV6-1 and TRBJ2-4, with 7 bases that match TRBD1. The CDR3 loop spans 14 amino acids. The V gene's germline CDR1 is MNHNS and CDR2 SASEGT. The V and J ends lost 7 bases and 5 bases, in that order; junction bases with no gene match: 8. The CDR3 DNA follows: TGTGCCAGCATGCCAAGGACAGGAGAAAACATTCAGTACTTC. It yields the protein CASMPRTGENIQYF.

The J gene is TRBJ1-1, the V gene TRBV6-5; 8 bases map to TRBD1. The V segment lost 4 bases and the J segment 4 bases; nucleotides outside the gene matches: 5. Germline CDR1 reads MNHEY; CDR2 reads SVGAGI. This CDR3 has 14 amino acids. As DNA, the CDR3 is TGTGCCAGCAGTTCGGACAGGGAGATCACTGAAGCTTTCTTT. It specifies CASSSDREITEAFF.

In nucleotides, the CDR3 is TGTGCCAGCAGCCCCCGGACAGAAGGATCACCTACCTACGAGCAGTACTTC. Its protein is CASSPRTEGSPTYEQYF. The genes are TRBV7-9 and TRBJ2-7; possible D gene TRBD1, 6 bases. CDR3 length: 17 amino acids. Trimming pared 5 bases from V and 2 bases from J, leaving 22 bases between. Germline values: CDR1 SEHNR, CDR2 FQNEAQ (reference sequence). The complete variable domain, with remaining parts taken from reference TRBV7-9 and TRBJ2-7, reads DTGVSQNPRHKITKRGQNVTFRCDPISEHNRLYWYRQTLGQGPEFLTYFQNEAQLEKSRLLSDRFSAERPKGSFSTLEIQRTEQGDSAMYLCASSPRTEGSPTYEQYFGPGTRLTVT.

V is TRBV7-2 and J is TRBJ2-1; TRBD2 agrees at 9 bases. There are 17 residues in the CDR3. CDR1 is SGHTA and CDR2 is FQGNSA in the germline V gene. With 0 bases clipped from V and 3 bases from J, the junction kept 6 bases outside the gene matches. The chain's CDR3 is CASSLARLAGYYNEQFF. Written as DNA, the CDR3 is TGTGCCAGCAGCTTAGCGCGGCTAGCGGGGTACTACAATGAGCAGTTCTTC.

V usage is TRBV18 and J usage is TRBJ2-7, with 12 nucleotides matching TRBD2. This CDR3 contains 15 residues. Losses at the gene ends were 4 bases for V and 3 bases for J; bases not matched to a gene: 4. Looked up from germline, CDR1 is KGHSH and CDR2 is LQKENI. The CDR3 coding sequence is TGTGCCAGCTCACTCCCGACTAGCGGGGGCTACGAGCAGTACTTC. The encoded protein is CASSLPTSGGYEQYF.

This clone has just one count. The chain carries TRBV6-5 and TRBJ2-7; D gene unclear. CDR3 size: 13 residues. The ends were cut back, 10 bases at V and 1 base at J, with 14 bases in the middle. The germline CDR1 and CDR2 sequences are MNHEY and SVGAGI. For the CDR3, the DNA is TGTGCCACGATGATTGACTCATCCTACGAGCAGTACTTC. It specifies CATMIDSSYEQYF.

The chain joins TRBV11-2 to TRBJ2-6; D gene ambiguous. Germline V gene data show CDR1 as SGHAT and CDR2 as FQNNGV. The germline V and J ends were trimmed by 1 base and 0 bases, with 10 bases remaining between them. The CDR3 extends over 17 amino acids. The CDR3 DNA reads as TGTGCCAGCAGCTTAGTGGCGCGGTCCTCTGGGGCCAACGTCCTGACTTTC. Protein: CASSLVARSSGANVLTF.

The genes are TRBV29-1 and TRBJ1-1; 8 bases match TRBD1. V lost 6 bases, J lost 3 bases, and 3 bases stayed unmatched. The CDR3 length is 12 residues. Germline V gene sequence: CDR1 SQVTM, CDR2 ANQGSEA. The CDR3 region is CSVRGQDTEAFF. Here the CDR3 DNA reads TGCAGCGTGAGGGGACAGGACACTGAAGCTTTCTTT.

The chain uses TRBV4-1 and TRBJ1-5; 8 bases fit TRBD1. The CDR3 has 16 amino acids. V shed 1 base, J shed 1 base, and the junction held 3 bases outside the gene matches. Germline V gene sequence: CDR1 MGHRA, CDR2 YSYEKL. The CDR3 coding sequence is TGCGCCAGCAGCCAAGCCGGGACAGGCAGCAATCAGCCCCAGCATTTT. Translating it yields CASSQAGTGSNQPQHF.

With regard to this clone: One end of the junction is discordant with germline, which a read error may explain. The V call is TRBV7-9, the J call TRBJ1-2; 8 nucleotides align to TRBD1. CDR1 and CDR2 (germline): SEHNR, FQNEAQ (reference sequence). This CDR3 region has 12 residues. The CDR3 nucleotides are TGTGCCAGCAGCCCACAGGACAGGGAAAGGGTCTTC. This translates into CASSPQDRERVF.

DNA of the CDR3: TGCGCCAGCAGCTCCTACAGGGGGCTGAGGGAGACCCAGTACTTC. Amino acids: CASSSYRGLRETQYF. The chain carries TRBV5-1 and TRBJ2-5, with 9 bases identical to TRBD1. The V gene's germline CDR1 is SGHRS and CDR2 YFSETQ. The CDR3 length is 15 residues. With V trimmed by 3 bases and J by 5 bases, 8 bases remained unmatched.

The chain has TRBV6-5 and TRBJ2-2, with 7 positions matching TRBD1. There are 14 residues in the CDR3. J lost 7 bases, V lost 8 bases, and 10 bases had no gene match. The germline V gene has CDR1 MNHEY and CDR2 SVGAGI. CDR3: CASRTTGMIGELFF. DNA for the CDR3: TGTGCCAGCCGAACGACAGGGATGATCGGGGAGCTGTTTTTT.

The chain carries TRBV18 and TRBJ1-5; 7 nucleotides align to TRBD1. Germline V CDR1 and CDR2: KGHSH, LQKENI. The CDR3 loop spans 15 amino acids. The V segment lost 3 bases and the J segment 7 bases; nucleotides outside the gene matches: 9. For the CDR3, the DNA is TGTGCCAGCTCACCGCGCCGGGACAGCGGGCAGCCCCAGCATTTT. Its protein is CASSPRRDSGQPQHF. Combining the CDR3 with reference TRBV18 and TRBJ1-5 gives the whole variable domain NAGVMQNPRHLVRRRGQEARLRCSPMKGHSHVYWYRQLPEEGLKFMVYLQKENIIDESGMPKERFSAEFPKEGPSILRIQQVVRGDSAAYFCASSPRRDSGQPQHFGDGTRLSIL.

The V gene is TRBV19, the J gene TRBJ1-5, with 9 bases identical to TRBD1. After removal of 5 bases from V and 6 bases from J, the junction contained 5 bases not matched to a gene. The CDR3 contains 14 residues. Looked up from germline, CDR1 is LNHDA and CDR2 is SQIVND (reference sequence). CDR3 coding DNA: TGTGCCAGTAGTTTGGGACAGGGATTTCAGCCCCAGCATTTT. Its protein product is CASSLGQGFQPQHF.

This clone was counted between two and nine times. One end of the junction fails to match germline, which may point to a read error. V usage is TRBV4-1 and J usage is TRBJ1-1; D might be TRBD1 (5 bases). The CDR3 contains 10 residues. Germline CDR1 MGHRA, CDR2 YSYEKL. CDR3 sequence (DNA): TGCGCCAGCAGCCAACCAGGGTGGGCTTTT. This sequence encodes CASSQPGWAF.